A single sample is the source of the 12 T cell receptor beta chains below, sequenced in a study of spatial heterogeneity in lung cancer. TCRdb re-derived calls from the 5' RACE reads in MiXCR, one entry per CDR3 protein. The sample contains 10,000 to 15,000 distinct CDR3 sequences, 6.6% of which appear only once. No antigen has been assigned to these receptors. This sample's time point: sample taken at primary tumor resection. Findings and caveats of the study: One measure, the expanded intratumoral alpha and beta TCR count, tracked tumor mutation counts.

The source was lung tumor tissue, collected at surgery. These receptors all come from a female donor with early-stage non-small cell lung cancer.

There are many counts of this clonotype. The rearrangement uses TRBV5-1 and TRBJ2-7; D is ambiguous. This CDR3 region has 12 residues. Germline V lookup: CDR1 SGHRS, CDR2 YFSETQ. V lost 0 bases and J 9 bases, leaving 10 bases between the germline ends. CDR3 sequence reads: CASSLGMARQYF. The CDR3 region has the DNA TGCGCCAGCAGCTTGGGTATGGCGAGGCAGTACTTC.

The chain links TRBV5-1 to TRBJ2-1; no definite D call. V lost 2 bases, J lost 9 bases, and 6 bases lay in between. Germline CDR1 and CDR2: SGHRS and YFSETQ. The CDR3 covers 11 residues. For the CDR3, the DNA is TGCGCCAGCAGCTTATGGGGTGAGCAGTTCTTC. Protein: CASSLWGEQFF. Supplemented by reference TRBV5-1 and TRBJ2-1, the full variable domain reads KAGVTQTPRYLIKTRGQQVTLSCSPISGHRSVSWYQQTPGQGLQFLFEYFSETQRNKGNFPGRFSGRQFSNSRSEMNVSTLELGDSALYLCASSLWGEQFFGPGTRLTVL.

This clonotype rates as medium-sized. The rearrangement joins TRBV20-1 to TRBJ2-5; 8 bases are shared with TRBD2. CDR1 DFQATT and CDR2 SNEGSKA come from the germline V gene (reference sequence). The CDR3 runs 14 residues. The V segment lost 3 bases and the J segment 5 bases; nucleotides outside the gene matches: 8. CDR3 protein: CSASSPAGEETQYF. The CDR3 nucleotides read TGCAGTGCTAGTAGCCCAGCGGGAGAGGAGACCCAGTACTTC.

The sample holds many counts of this clonotype. The genes are TRBV19 and TRBJ2-3; 7 bases are shared with TRBD2. J was trimmed by 1 base and V by 7 bases; bases with no gene match: 8. The CDR3 extends over 15 amino acids. The germline CDR1 and CDR2 sequences are LNHDA and SQIVND (reference sequence). The CDR3 DNA follows: TGTGCCAGTACCTTTAGCGGGTCTGGCACAGATACGCAGTATTTT. This encodes CASTFSGSGTDTQYF.

This clonotype has ten or more counts. This sequence joins TRBV7-2 and TRBJ2-2, with D tentatively TRBD2 (5 bases). V lost 5 bases, J lost 4 bases, and 14 bases lay in between. Germline-derived CDR1 and CDR2 are SGHTA and FQGNSA. This CDR3 is 15 amino acids long. The CDR3, as DNA: TGTGCCAGCAGCCCGTACCTCCGGGGCACCGGGGAGCTGTTTTTT. It is translated as CASSPYLRGTGELFF.

This clonotype is deemed medium-sized. The chain links TRBV5-1 to TRBJ1-4, with D hard to call. The CDR3 totals 14 residues. The germline gives CDR1 SGHRS, CDR2 YFSETQ. Trimming took 5 bases from V and 0 from J, leaving 8 bases between them. The CDR3 nucleotides are TGCGCCAGCAGATTGACAACAACTAATGAAAAACTGTTTTTT. It encodes CASRLTTTNEKLFF.

The table lists this clonotype with many counts. The rearrangement uses TRBV28 and TRBJ2-2; D call uncertain. There are 12 residues in the CDR3. Trimming took off 8 bases at V and 1 base at J, with 5 bases between the two ends. CDR1 and CDR2 (germline): MDHEN, SYDVKM. In nucleotides, the CDR3 is TGTGCCAGCCAGCGGAACACCGGGGAGCTGTTTTTT. Translating it yields CASQRNTGELFF.

The chain has TRBV5-4 and TRBJ2-5, with 9 bases identical to TRBD2. This CDR3 spans 15 amino acids. The V gene's germline CDR1 is SGHNT and CDR2 YYREEE (reference sequence). J was trimmed by 2 bases and V by 4 bases; bases with no gene match: 6. CDR3 protein: CASSPRGGRQETQYF. Written as DNA, the CDR3 is TGTGCCAGCAGCCCGCGGGGGGGCAGGCAAGAGACCCAGTACTTC.

This clonotype has a count of ten or more. The J gene is TRBJ2-5, the V gene TRBV5-6; 14 nucleotides line up with TRBD2. Germline V gene lookup returns CDR1 SGHDT and CDR2 YYEEEE. Trimming took 4 bases from V and 4 from J; bases not matched to a gene: 6. This CDR3 region has 16 residues. The CDR3 nucleotides are TGTGCCAGCAGCCAGCCAGGGACTAGCGGGAGAGAGACCCAGTACTTC. Its protein product is CASSQPGTSGRETQYF.

This clonotype appeared many times. The chain has TRBV7-2 and TRBJ2-1, with D possibly TRBD2 on 5 matching bases. Trimming took 5 bases from V and 8 from J, leaving 16 bases between them. This CDR3 spans 14 amino acids. Germline lookup yields CDR1 SGHTA and CDR2 FQGNSA. Here the CDR3 reads CASSPSLASYEQFF. The CDR3 DNA sequence: TGTGCCAGCAGCCCCTCACTTGCTAGCTATGAGCAGTTCTTC.

This clonotype was counted ten times or more. V and J are TRBV11-2 and TRBJ1-1; 11 bases line up with TRBD1. The CDR3 is 16 amino acids. V lost 5 bases to trimming and J lost 4 bases; unmatched junction nucleotides: 9. Germline lookup yields CDR1 SGHAT and CDR2 FQNNGV. Here the CDR3 reads CASSRTGGGQSTEAFF. CDR3 in DNA: TGTGCCAGCAGCAGGACAGGGGGCGGTCAGAGCACTGAAGCTTTCTTT.

Many counts were recorded for this clonotype. The chain carries TRBV29-1 and TRBJ1-1; 7 bases line up with TRBD1. This CDR3 has 12 residues. After removal of 6 bases from V and 3 bases from J, the junction contained 4 bases not matched to a gene. The germline CDR1 and CDR2 sequences are SQVTM and ANQGSEA. The CDR3 DNA is TGCAGCGTAGGGACAGTCTACACTGAAGCTTTCTTT. The encoded protein is CSVGTVYTEAFF.